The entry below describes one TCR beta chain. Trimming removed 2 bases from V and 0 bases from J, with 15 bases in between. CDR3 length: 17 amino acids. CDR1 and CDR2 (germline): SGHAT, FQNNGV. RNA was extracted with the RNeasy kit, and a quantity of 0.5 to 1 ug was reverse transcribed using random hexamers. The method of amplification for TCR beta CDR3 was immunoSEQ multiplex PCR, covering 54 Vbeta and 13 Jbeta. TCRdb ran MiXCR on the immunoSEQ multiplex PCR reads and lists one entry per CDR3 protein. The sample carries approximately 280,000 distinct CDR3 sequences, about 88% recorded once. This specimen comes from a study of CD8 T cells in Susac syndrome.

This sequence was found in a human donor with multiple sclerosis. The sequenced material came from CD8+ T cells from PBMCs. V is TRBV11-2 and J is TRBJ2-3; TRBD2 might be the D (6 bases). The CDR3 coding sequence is TGTGCCAGCAGCTTACGGGAGTTACCCTCTAGCACAGATACGCAGTATTTT. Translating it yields CASSLRELPSSTDTQYF.